This T cell receptor (beta chain) emerged from a study of vaccination effects on CD4 cells after COVID-19. Produced via immunoSEQ multiplex PCR; TCRdb's table is partial and in-frame only. The table shows fewer than 20,000 clones, with about 78% occurring only once. Germline V gene data show CDR1 as MNHEY and CDR2 as SMNVEV (reference sequence). Deletions cut 6 bases from V and 8 bases from J, with 16 bases between. The CDR3 is 13 amino acids. On this clone itself: Its cognate antigen is unknown.

Sequencing was preceded by expansion of antigen-specific CD4+ T cells with viral peptide pools in the ViraFEST assay. Once cultured for under 11 days, the cells underwent separation to obtain CD4+ T cells. Participants were given two doses of BNT162b2 or mRNA-1273 vaccine. The sample in question was CD4+ T cells from PBMCs cultured with HCoV-NL63 spike peptides, obtained after COVID-19 vaccination. J is TRBJ1-2 and V is TRBV27; D is undetermined. The source is a human donor who received a COVID-19 vaccine. The CDR3 reads CASSLPGGRGYTF. The CDR3 bases are TGTGCCAGCAGCCTCCCCGGTGGGAGGGGCTACACCTTC.